The 18 T cell receptor beta chains reported below all come from one sample, sequenced in a study of CD8 T cells in Susac syndrome. After extraction with the RNeasy kit, roughly 0.5 to 1 ug of the RNA was reverse transcribed using random hexamers. From the immunoSEQ multiplex PCR reads, TCRdb called clonotypes with MiXCR, one entry per CDR3 protein. The sample holds some 75,000 distinct CDR3 sequences; over 85% are singletons and the top ten take 0.35% to 0.5%. Specimen: CD8+ T cells from PBMCs. These receptors were obtained from a human donor with Susac syndrome.

The chain carries TRBV6-6 and TRBJ1-2, with D maybe TRBD1 (5 bases). Trimming took off 7 bases at V and 1 base at J, with 19 bases between the two ends. The CDR3 runs to 16 residues. Looked up from germline, CDR1 is MNHNY and CDR2 is SVGAGI (reference sequence). CDR3 in amino acids: CASTQPGQDFNYGYTF. The CDR3, as DNA: TGTGCCAGCACCCAGCCGGGGCAGGACTTTAACTATGGCTACACCTTC.

The chain links TRBV10-3 to TRBJ2-1; a possible D gene is TRBD2 (6 bases). This CDR3 contains 19 residues. The V gene lost 0 bases and the J gene lost 2 bases, with 20 bases spanning the gap. Germline CDR1 ENHRY, CDR2 SYGVKD. The CDR3 coding sequence is TGTGCCATCAGTGAGTCGAATCAGGGACCGGGAGCCCCCTACAATGAGCAGTTCTTC. Translated, it gives CAISESNQGPGAPYNEQFF.

This clonotype was recorded once. The J gene is TRBJ2-3, the V gene TRBV6-5, with a tentative D call TRBD1 (6 bases). The CDR3 contains 14 residues. The germline V and J ends were trimmed by 2 bases and 7 bases, with 13 bases remaining between them. The germline CDR1 and CDR2 sequences are MNHEY and SVGAGI. This CDR3 is CASSYGAGVNTQYF. Written as DNA, the CDR3 is TGTGCCAGCAGTTACGGTGCAGGGGTAAATACGCAGTATTTT.

Only a few counts were recorded for this clonotype. The CDR3 region has the DNA TGCAGTGCTAGGACGGACTCCTACGAGCAGTACTTC. Translating gives CSARTDSYEQYF. The chain links TRBV20-1 to TRBJ2-7; D gene uncertain. Germline lookup yields CDR1 DFQATT and CDR2 SNEGSKA (reference sequence). The CDR3 extends over 12 amino acids. Trimming took 3 bases from V and 0 from J, leaving 6 bases between them.

The chain carries TRBV5-1 and TRBJ2-7; D might be TRBD1 (6 bases). CDR3 length equals 15 residues. The V end was cut by 3 bases, the J end by 2 bases, with 15 bases between. Germline lookup yields CDR1 SGHRS and CDR2 YFSETQ. DNA for the CDR3: TGCGCCAGCAGCTCGACCCGGGACAAGGCCTACGAGCAGTACTTC. Its protein product is CASSSTRDKAYEQYF.

The chain carries TRBV20-1 and TRBJ1-2, with TRBD1 matching 8 bases. V gave up 6 bases and J gave up 8 bases; unmatched junction bases: 8. Per germline, CDR1 DFQATT and CDR2 SNEGSKA (reference sequence). The CDR3 is 12 residues long. CDR3 in amino acids: CSAIKTGAGYTF. The DNA of the CDR3 is TGCAGTGCCATCAAGACAGGGGCAGGCTACACCTTC.

The chain combines TRBV2 with TRBJ2-1, with 7 positions matching TRBD2. The CDR3 totals 13 residues. Germline loops: CDR1 SNHLY, CDR2 FYNNEI. V lost 2 bases to trimming and J lost 8 bases; unmatched junction nucleotides: 3. The CDR3 coding sequence is TGTGCCAGCAGTGAAAGCGGGGACCATGAGCAGTTCTTC. Translation: CASSESGDHEQFF.

The genes are TRBV28 and TRBJ2-7; TRBD1 aligns across 10 bases. From germline, CDR1 is MDHEN and CDR2 SYDVKM. The CDR3 totals 16 residues. V lost 5 bases, J lost 5 bases, and 12 bases stayed unmatched. The CDR3 DNA sequence: TGTGCCAGCAGTCCCCACCCGGGACAGGGGTTCCACGAGCAGTACTTC. As protein: CASSPHPGQGFHEQYF.

The chain uses TRBV20-1 and TRBJ2-1; the match to TRBD1 covers 7 bases. Germline V gene lookup returns CDR1 DFQATT and CDR2 SNEGSKA (reference sequence). CDR3 size: 15 residues. V lost 6 bases, J lost 5 bases, and 13 bases stayed unmatched. The chain's CDR3 is CSAPPDDRVDNEQFF. The CDR3 region has the DNA TGCAGTGCCCCACCCGACGACAGGGTGGACAATGAGCAGTTCTTC.

The chain has TRBV30 and TRBJ2-5, with D perhaps given as TRBD1 or TRBD2 (5 bases each). V shed 4 bases and J shed 5 bases, with 14 bases lying between them. The V gene's germline CDR1 is GTSNPN and CDR2 SVGIG (reference sequence). The CDR3 is 13 residues long. The CDR3 DNA reads TGTGCCTGGACCGACGGGGCCGCGGAGACCCAGTACTTC. Protein sequence: CAWTDGAAETQYF.

This clonotype is a singleton in its sample. This sequence joins TRBV20-1 and TRBJ1-6; perhaps TRBD1 as D (5 bases). This CDR3 has 12 residues. V lost 0 bases and J lost 13, with 10 bases in between. Per the germline V gene, CDR1 is DFQATT and CDR2 is SNEGSKA (reference sequence). DNA of the CDR3: TGCAGTGCTAGAGATGTCCCAGGGCCCCTCCACTTT. Its protein product is CSARDVPGPLHF.

This clonotype was detected a few times. The chain links TRBV6-1 to TRBJ2-3, with 8 bases that match TRBD2. Looked up from germline, CDR1 is MNHNS and CDR2 is SASEGT. V lost 8 bases, J lost 0 bases, and 10 bases stayed unmatched. The CDR3 runs to 16 residues. Here the CDR3 reads CASCSVAGSSTDTQYF. DNA for the CDR3: TGTGCCAGCTGCTCAGTAGCGGGGTCTAGCACAGATACGCAGTATTTT.

The chain employs TRBV2 and TRBJ1-1, with TRBD1 matching 7 bases. Germline V gives CDR1 SNHLY, CDR2 FYNNEI. V lost 6 bases to trimming and J lost 6 bases; unmatched junction nucleotides: 7. The CDR3 is 13 residues long. CDR3: CASRVGGRAEAFF. For the CDR3, the DNA is TGTGCCAGCAGGGTAGGGGGCAGGGCTGAAGCTTTCTTT.

The chain links TRBV7-8 to TRBJ2-7; 7 positions match TRBD2. This CDR3 is built from 16 residues. J was trimmed by 3 bases and V by 3 bases; bases with no gene match: 11. Germline lookup yields CDR1 SGHVS and CDR2 FQNEAQ. The CDR3 DNA is TGTGCCAGCAGCTTGTCGCAAAGCGGGAAAAACTACGAGCAGTACTTC. Translating it yields CASSLSQSGKNYEQYF.

V gene TRBV5-6 combines with J gene TRBJ2-2; either TRBD1 or TRBD2 may supply D (6 bases each). Germline lookup yields CDR1 SGHDT and CDR2 YYEEEE. The CDR3 sequence is 14 residues long. Trimming pared 7 bases from V and 0 bases from J, leaving 10 bases between. The CDR3 region is CASGGTPNTGELFF. Here the CDR3 DNA reads TGTGCCAGCGGGGGGACACCGAACACCGGGGAGCTGTTTTTT.

The CDR3 sequence: CASSPSKGQVDTEAFF. In DNA form, the CDR3 reads TGTGCCAGTAGTCCCTCGAAGGGACAGGTCGACACTGAAGCTTTCTTT. The genes are TRBV19 and TRBJ1-1; 8 nucleotides match TRBD1. Germline V lookup: CDR1 LNHDA, CDR2 SQIVND (reference sequence). This CDR3 region has 16 residues. J lost 3 bases, V lost 5 bases, and 11 bases had no gene match. The variable domain in full, completed from reference TRBV19 and TRBJ1-1, reads DGGITQSPKYLFRKEGQNVTLSCEQNLNHDAMYWYRQDPGQGLRLIYYSQIVNDFQKGDIAEGYSVSREKKESFPLTVTSAQKNPTAFYLCASSPSKGQVDTEAFFGQGTRLTVV.

The chain combines TRBV4-1 with TRBJ1-1, with TRBD1 as a possible D gene (5 bases). Germline V gene lookup returns CDR1 MGHRA and CDR2 YSYEKL. Trimming took off 2 bases at V and 0 bases at J, with 10 bases between the two ends. CDR3 size: 15 residues. The CDR3 region is CASSQSGGLNTEAFF. In DNA, the CDR3 is TGCGCCAGCAGCCAATCGGGGGGACTGAACACTGAAGCTTTCTTT.

The chain is built from TRBV19 and TRBJ1-5; a possible D gene is TRBD1 (5 bases). Trimming pared 2 bases from V and 5 bases from J, leaving 16 bases between. This CDR3 is built from 16 residues. CDR1 is LNHDA, CDR2 SQIVND, per germline (reference sequence). This CDR3 is CASSISSMGTDQPQHF. The CDR3 DNA reads TGTGCCAGTAGTATAAGTTCCATGGGGACGGATCAGCCCCAGCATTTT.